These 32 T cell receptor beta chains came from one sample sequenced in a study of blood T cell repertoires in COVID-19. Only in-frame clones appear in the TCRdb table, and some are missing; sequencing was by immunoSEQ multiplex PCR. This repertoire shows 170,000 or so clones, about three quarters found once; its top ten account for roughly 28%. The material sequenced was peripheral blood. These TCRs come from a woman between 70 and 85 years old with acute or convalescent COVID-19.

This clone is a singleton in its sample. The chain couples TRBV27 to TRBJ1-3; D might be TRBD1 (5 bases). V gave up 4 bases and J gave up 2 bases, with 6 bases separating them. CDR1 and CDR2 from the germline V gene are MNHEY and SMNVEV (reference sequence). The CDR3 is made up of 13 amino acids. CDR3 region: CASSSGAGNTIYF. For the CDR3, the DNA is TGTGCCAGCAGTTCGGGGGCTGGAAACACCATATATTTT.

The gene calls are TRBV7-2 and TRBJ2-7; a weak D match, TRBD1 (5 bases). The CDR3 loop spans 12 amino acids. Trimming removed 1 base at V and 13 bases at J, with 14 bases between. Germline CDR1 and CDR2: SGHTA and FQGNSA. CDR3 protein: CASSLVAGIPYF. For the CDR3, the DNA is TGTGCCAGCAGCTTAGTCGCAGGGATTCCCTACTTC.

The chain has TRBV11-2 and TRBJ2-6; D not resolved. This CDR3 region has 15 residues. Per germline, CDR1 SGHAT and CDR2 FQNNGV. The ends were cut back, 3 bases at V and 0 bases at J, with 6 bases in the middle. The CDR3 reads CASSFVFSGANVLTF. The CDR3 DNA follows: TGTGCCAGCAGCTTTGTCTTCTCTGGGGCCAACGTCCTGACTTTC.

This chain uses TRBV4-1 with TRBJ2-1, with 7 nucleotides matching TRBD1. The CDR3 is made up of 14 amino acids. V lost 6 bases, J lost 4 bases, and 6 bases stayed unmatched. In germline, CDR1 is MGHRA, CDR2 YSYEKL. The CDR3 DNA follows: TGCGCCAGCAGAATAGGGACAGTGTACAATGAGCAGTTCTTC. Protein product: CASRIGTVYNEQFF.

The rearrangement uses TRBV5-4 and TRBJ1-1; D is unclear. Trimming pared 0 bases from V and 0 bases from J, leaving 12 bases between. The length of the CDR3 is 16 residues. CDR1 and CDR2 (germline): SGHNT, YYREEE (reference sequence). The DNA of the CDR3 is TGTGCCAGCAGCTTGGGACGGGGAGTCATGAACACTGAAGCTTTCTTT. The encoded protein is CASSLGRGVMNTEAFF. The full variable domain, rest sourced from reference TRBV5-4 and TRBJ1-1, is ETGVTQSPTHLIKTRGQQVTLRCSSQSGHNTVSWYQQALGQGPQFIFQYYREEENGRGNFPPRFSGLQFPNYSSELNVNALELDDSALYLCASSLGRGVMNTEAFFGQGTRLTVV.

This sequence joins TRBV29-1 and TRBJ2-3; 10 nucleotides agree with TRBD2. The CDR3 length is 16 residues. Trimming removed 0 bases from V and 8 bases from J; junction bases left unmatched: 11. Germline assignment: CDR1 SQVTM and CDR2 ANQGSEA. CDR3 protein: CSVEDGLADIFVTQYF. The DNA of the CDR3 is TGCAGCGTTGAAGATGGACTAGCGGATATTTTCGTTACGCAGTATTTT.

The chain is built from TRBV5-1 and TRBJ2-1, with 9 positions matching TRBD1. The J segment lost 5 bases and the V segment lost 4 bases, leaving 4 bases of the junction unmatched. The CDR3 totals 14 residues. CDR1 and CDR2 (germline): SGHRS, YFSETQ. The CDR3 nucleotides read TGCGCCAGCAGCCGGGGGGACAGGGACAATGAGCAGTTCTTC. Translation: CASSRGDRDNEQFF.

This clone was seen a handful of times. J is TRBJ2-3 and V is TRBV19; D not resolved. The germline V gene encodes CDR1 LNHDA and CDR2 SQIVND (reference sequence). The CDR3 is 15 amino acids. Trimming removed 8 bases at V and 0 bases at J, with 15 bases between. The CDR3: CASQRRWRSTDTQYF. CDR3 nucleotide sequence: TGTGCCAGTCAGCGTCGTTGGAGAAGCACAGATACGCAGTATTTT.

The V gene is TRBV5-4, the J gene TRBJ2-1, with D unclear. This CDR3 is 13 amino acids long. The V end was cut by 1 base, the J end by 8 bases, with 10 bases between. CDR1 is SGHNT, CDR2 YYREEE, per germline (reference sequence). The DNA for the CDR3 is TGTGCCAGCAGCTTGAACAGCATTGATGAGCAGTTCTTC. Its translation: CASSLNSIDEQFF.

The V and J genes are TRBV9 and TRBJ2-1, with D hard to call. Germline loops: CDR1 SGDLS, CDR2 YYNGEE. The V gene lost 0 bases and the J gene lost 0 bases, with 7 bases spanning the gap. This CDR3 is built from 15 residues. The CDR3 nucleotides read TGTGCCAGCAGCGTAGAACAGAGCTCCTACAATGAGCAGTTCTTC. It encodes CASSVEQSSYNEQFF.

V gene TRBV10-2 combines with J gene TRBJ1-2; 8 nucleotides align to TRBD1. This CDR3 is 14 amino acids long. Germline-derived CDR1 and CDR2 are WSHSY and SAAADI. Losses at the gene ends were 5 bases for V and 7 bases for J; bases not matched to a gene: 9. CDR3 sequence (DNA): TGCGCCAGCAGTTTTGGACAGGGATTTTCTGGCTACACCTTC. Encoded protein: CASSFGQGFSGYTF.

In its sample, this clone was seen a few times. The chain couples TRBV19 to TRBJ2-5; 9 bases map to TRBD1. The CDR3 length is 16 residues. Per germline, CDR1 LNHDA and CDR2 SQIVND (reference sequence). Losses at the gene ends were 2 bases for V and 2 bases for J; bases not matched to a gene: 6. CDR3 amino acids: CASSIYRGPTQETQYF. For the CDR3, the DNA is TGTGCCAGTAGTATATACAGGGGGCCAACTCAAGAGACCCAGTACTTC.

The J gene is TRBJ2-2, the V gene TRBV7-9, with D possibly TRBD1 on 6 matching bases. V was shortened by 2 bases and J by 2 bases, with 18 bases between the two germline ends. The CDR3 is 18 amino acids. The germline V gene has CDR1 SEHNR and CDR2 FQNEAQ (reference sequence). This chain's CDR3 is CASSLNPSRTVNTGELFF. In DNA, the CDR3 is TGTGCCAGCAGCTTAAACCCCTCTAGGACAGTTAACACCGGGGAGCTGTTTTTT.

The V gene is TRBV6-6, the J gene TRBJ2-1; TRBD1 agrees at 7 bases. Germline CDR1 MNHNY, CDR2 SVGAGI (reference sequence). The CDR3 is made up of 15 amino acids. The trim removed 6 bases at V and 0 bases at J, leaving 5 bases unmatched. CDR3 protein: CASRPDRDSYNEQFF. The CDR3 DNA sequence: TGTGCCAGCAGACCCGACAGGGACTCCTACAATGAGCAGTTCTTC.

The chain uses TRBV5-1 and TRBJ1-6, with a tentative D call TRBD1 (5 bases). Trimming took off 2 bases at V and 6 bases at J, with 15 bases between the two ends. Germline CDR1 and CDR2: SGHRS and YFSETQ. The CDR3 spans 16 residues. In DNA form, the CDR3 reads TGCGCCAGCAGCTTATCAGGGTCGGACATTAATTCACCCCTCCACTTT. The encoded protein is CASSLSGSDINSPLHF.

This clone has just one count. The CDR3 spells CASSTIESGELFF. In DNA, the CDR3 is TGTGCCAGCTCGACTATAGAGAGCGGGGAGCTGTTTTTT. The genes are TRBV18 and TRBJ2-2; maybe TRBD2 (5 bases). From germline, CDR1 is KGHSH and CDR2 LQKENI. Deletions cut 6 bases from V and 7 bases from J, with 12 bases between. The CDR3 extends over 13 amino acids.

The gene calls are TRBV7-8 and TRBJ2-1, with TRBD2 matching 7 bases. The V segment lost 3 bases and the J segment 8 bases; nucleotides outside the gene matches: 10. CDR1 is SGHVS, CDR2 FQNEAQ, per germline. The CDR3 covers 15 residues. The CDR3 is CASSFVLTGGHEQFF. CDR3 sequence (DNA): TGTGCCAGCAGCTTCGTCCTCACGGGGGGTCATGAGCAGTTCTTC.

Comment on this clone: The junction departs from germline at one end; a sequencing error may be responsible. The rearrangement joins TRBV30 to TRBJ1-2; D perhaps matches TRBD1 (5 bases). Germline loops: CDR1 GTSNPN, CDR2 SVGIG (reference sequence). CDR3 length: 12 residues. CDR3 sequence reads: CAWSGVGAVVSF. As DNA, the CDR3 is TGTGCCTGGAGTGGCGTAGGGGCTGTCGTCTCCTTC.

This clone was observed once. This sequence joins TRBV14 and TRBJ2-3, with 11 bases matching TRBD2. CDR1 and CDR2 from the germline V gene are SGHDN and FVKESK. The CDR3 loop spans 13 amino acids. The V segment lost 3 bases and the J segment 10 bases; nucleotides outside the gene matches: 3. The CDR3 region is CASSQGLAVAQYF. As DNA, the CDR3 is TGTGCCAGCAGCCAGGGACTAGCGGTTGCGCAGTATTTT.

A few counts support this clone. The chain uses TRBV25-1 and TRBJ2-2; the match to TRBD1 covers 11 bases. The V gene's germline CDR1 is MGHDK and CDR2 SYGVNS. After removal of 4 bases from V and 5 bases from J, the junction contained 6 bases not matched to a gene. This CDR3 is built from 16 residues. This CDR3 reads CASSGWGTGGTGELFF. CDR3 nucleotides: TGTGCCAGCAGTGGTTGGGGGACAGGGGGAACCGGGGAGCTGTTTTTT. Full variable domain (remainder filled in from reference TRBV25-1 and TRBJ2-2): EADIYQTPRYLVIGTGKKITLECSQTMGHDKMYWYQQDPGMELHLIHYSYGVNSTEKGDLSSESTVSRIRTEHFPLTLESARPSHTSQYLCASSGWGTGGTGELFFGEGSRLTVL.

This chain connects TRBV7-2 to TRBJ2-7; 9 nucleotides align to TRBD2. CDR1 and CDR2 from the germline V gene are SGHTA and FQGNSA. After removal of 1 base from V and 2 bases from J, the junction contained 12 bases not matched to a gene. The CDR3 length is 18 residues. CDR3 coding DNA: TGTGCCAGCAGCTTAGTGGGAACGCTGACTAGCGGAGCCTACGAGCAGTACTTC. Residues: CASSLVGTLTSGAYEQYF.

Turning to this clone: The junction shows a germline mismatch at one end, possibly a read error. The chain combines TRBV2 with TRBJ2-3, with 11 bases identical to TRBD2. Germline V CDR1 and CDR2: SNHLY, FYNNEI. CDR3 length: 16 residues. In DNA form, the CDR3 reads TGTGCCAGCAGTCAAGCGCAAGGACTAGCGGGAGATACGCAGTATTTT. Its translation is CASSQAQGLAGDTQYF.

The chain carries TRBV5-3 and TRBJ2-7; 8 nucleotides line up with TRBD2. TRBV5-3 is an ORF for which the function is uncertain. V was pared by 3 bases and J by 4 bases, with 9 bases of the junction left unmatched. The CDR3 loop spans 15 amino acids. The DNA of the CDR3 is TGTGCCAGAAGCTGTCCCCCGGGACTAGGTTACGAGCAGTACTTC. Translated: CARSCPPGLGYEQYF.

The chain employs TRBV5-6 and TRBJ2-3, with D perhaps TRBD1 (6 bases). Germline CDR1 is SGHDT and CDR2 is YYEEEE. V lost 7 bases, J lost 2 bases, and 17 bases lay in between. The CDR3 loop spans 15 amino acids. CDR3 DNA sequence: TGTGCCAGCTGGGAGACAGGAGCCTTCACAGATACGCAGTATTTT. Its protein product is CASWETGAFTDTQYF.

The V and J genes are TRBV5-5 and TRBJ1-1; a possible D gene is TRBD1 (6 bases). CDR1 and CDR2 from the germline V gene are SGHKS and YYEKEE (reference sequence). V lost 2 bases and J 4 bases, leaving 15 bases between the germline ends. This CDR3 comprises 15 residues. CDR3 amino acids: CASSFQGSRGTEAFF. The CDR3 DNA reads TGTGCCAGCAGCTTCCAGGGGAGCCGGGGCACTGAAGCTTTCTTT.

V usage is TRBV7-2 and J usage is TRBJ2-3, with TRBD2 identical over 8 bases. The germline V gene has CDR1 SGHTA and CDR2 FQGNSA. V was clipped by 1 base and J by 14 bases; unmatched bases: 8. The CDR3 spans 13 residues. The CDR3 loop reads CASSLEGGRSPYF. DNA for the CDR3: TGTGCCAGCAGCTTAGAAGGCGGGAGGAGTCCGTATTTT.

The V and J genes are TRBV7-2 and TRBJ2-4; 7 bases fit TRBD1. CDR3 length equals 14 residues. Looked up from germline, CDR1 is SGHTA and CDR2 is FQGNSA. J gave up 10 bases and V 4 bases, and 10 bases lay outside the gene matches. CDR3 region: CASSSLLGGRIQYF. The CDR3 DNA reads as TGTGCCAGCAGCTCCTTACTAGGGGGCCGGATTCAGTACTTC. Combining the CDR3 with reference TRBV7-2 and TRBJ2-4 gives the whole variable domain GAGVSQSPSNKVTEKGKDVELRCDPISGHTALYWYRQSLGQGLEFLIYFQGNSAPDKSGLPSDRFSAERTGGSVSTLTIQRTQQEDSAVYLCASSSLLGGRIQYFGAGTRLSVL.

The chain combines TRBV6-1 with TRBJ2-1; D is possibly TRBD1 (6 bases). The CDR3 is 16 amino acids. V was trimmed by 2 bases and J by 8 bases, leaving 19 bases between them. CDR1 is MNHNS and CDR2 is SASEGT in the germline V gene. DNA for the CDR3: TGTGCCAGCAGTGAAACAGGGACCCAAATCCACCATGAGCAGTTCTTC. Translated: CASSETGTQIHHEQFF.

The J gene is TRBJ2-1, the V gene TRBV3-1 (or the pseudogene TRBV3-2), with 9 bases fitting TRBD2. Germline CDR1 is LGHDT and CDR2 is YNNKEL (reference sequence). Trimming took 2 bases from V and 7 from J; bases not matched to a gene: 6. The CDR3 extends over 15 amino acids. This CDR3 reads CASSQSSGRWNEQFF. CDR3 DNA sequence: TGTGCCAGCAGCCAATCGAGCGGGAGGTGGAATGAGCAGTTCTTC.

The J gene is TRBJ1-1, the V gene TRBV3-1 (or the pseudogene TRBV3-2); D call uncertain. In germline, CDR1 is LGHDT, CDR2 YNNKEL (reference sequence). V lost 4 bases and J 1 base, leaving 10 bases between the germline ends. This CDR3 has 14 residues. CDR3 nucleotide sequence: TGTGCCAGCAGCCCGCGTGACAAGAACACTGAAGCTTTCTTT. The encoded protein is CASSPRDKNTEAFF.

V usage is TRBV4-1 and J usage is TRBJ1-1; D not certain. V was pared by 0 bases and J by 0 bases, with 8 bases between. Per the germline V gene, CDR1 is MGHRA and CDR2 is YSYEKL. CDR3 length equals 15 residues. DNA of the CDR3: TGCGCCAGCAGCCAAGAGCCGGTTATGAACACTGAAGCTTTCTTT. It translates to CASSQEPVMNTEAFF.

The chain couples TRBV25-1 to TRBJ2-5; 12 bases fit TRBD2. This CDR3 has 17 residues. Germline trimming cut 2 bases from V and 5 bases from J; bases unmatched to any gene: 9. CDR1 is MGHDK, CDR2 SYGVNS, per germline. CDR3 sequence reads: CASSEELAGGVVETQYF. The CDR3, as DNA: TGTGCCAGCAGTGAAGAACTAGCGGGAGGAGTTGTGGAGACCCAGTACTTC.